This TCR beta chain was sequenced in a study of blood T cell repertoires in COVID-19. Study overall: The United States, Italy and Spain supplied acute and convalescent COVID-19 samples. PBMCs, B-cell-depleted T cells, or T cells were the source of the cDNA or gDNA that made up the material.

CDR3 length: 12 residues. V was trimmed by 5 bases and J by 3 bases, leaving 10 bases between them. Germline values: CDR1 SQVTM, CDR2 ANQGSEA. In the original analysis: From reference gene primer amplification, estimates of nucleated cell counts were derived. Method: immunoSEQ multiplex PCR; TCRdb's copy keeps in-frame clones and lacks some. That table is the source of V, J and clone size, and D and trimming were worked out from the DNA. The table lists 87,000 or so clones, around 83% of them singletons. The rearrangement uses TRBV29-1 and TRBJ2-5, with a weak D call TRBD2 (5 bases). The sequence derives from a woman aged 70 to 79 with acute or convalescent COVID-19. The sequencing sample was made of peripheral blood. CDR3 in amino acids: CSVYAAEETQYF. DNA for the CDR3: TGCAGCGTTTACGCAGCGGAAGAGACCCAGTACTTC.